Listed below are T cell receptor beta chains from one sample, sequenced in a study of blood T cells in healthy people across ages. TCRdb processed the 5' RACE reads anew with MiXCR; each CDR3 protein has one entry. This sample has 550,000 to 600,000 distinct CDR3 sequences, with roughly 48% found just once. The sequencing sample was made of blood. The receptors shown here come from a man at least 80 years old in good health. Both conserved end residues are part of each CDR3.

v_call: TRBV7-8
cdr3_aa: CASSSRDFLKETQYF

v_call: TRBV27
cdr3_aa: CASSPSREKGTQYF

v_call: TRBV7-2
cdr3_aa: CASSLLFGTTYEQYF

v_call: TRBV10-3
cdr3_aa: CAISEGGRTEAFF

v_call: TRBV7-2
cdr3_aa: CASSSERDSYEQYF

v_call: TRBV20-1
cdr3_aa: CSATKSGTSSNTQYF

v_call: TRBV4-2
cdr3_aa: CASSQDRGGGATDTQYF

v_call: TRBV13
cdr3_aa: CASSSQLAGGFNEQYF

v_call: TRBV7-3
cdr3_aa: CASSYGLSSTDTQYF

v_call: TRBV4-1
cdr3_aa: CASSQQDPGGSYNEQFF